This TCR beta chain was captured in a study of cytomegalovirus exposure and HLA in healthy donors. As for the study in general: When 398 donors were genotyped, roughly 80% of them were found to fall in the Caucasian-associated ancestry cluster. Study results and caveats: What TCR beta sequences reportedly achieved was accurate prediction of HLA-A and HLA-B alleles in most subjects. A missense variant in DCLRE1C was later tied to TCR beta V- and J-gene trimming.

Details on this clone: Its antigen remains unknown.

PCR was performed using 60 Vbeta and 13 Jbeta primers. The method was immunoSEQ multiplex PCR; TCRdb's version includes in-frame clones alone and lacks a portion of them. The table has some 150,000 clones, 78% seen once; the top ten hold 3%. CDR1 is SGDLS and CDR2 is YYNGEE in the germline V gene. V lost 1 base and J lost 6, with 18 bases in between. The CDR3 runs 16 residues. This receptor was taken from a middle-aged man in good health and CMV-seropositive. The J gene is TRBJ2-3, the V gene TRBV9, with D possibly matching TRBD2 (6 bases). The sample was PBMCs. The CDR3 spells CASSVLSTTSSDTQYF. DNA of the CDR3: TGTGCCAGCAGCGTATTGTCCACGACTAGTTCCGATACGCAGTATTTT. The full variable domain, its missing parts supplied by reference TRBV9 and TRBJ2-3, is DSGVTQTPKHLITATGQRVTLRCSPRSGDLSVYWYQQSLDQGLQFLIQYYNGEERAKGNILERFSAQQFPDLHSELNLSSLELGDSALYFCASSVLSTTSSDTQYFGPGTRLTVL.